This T cell receptor (beta chain) was recorded in a study of a mutant IDH1 vaccine in newly diagnosed glioma. Clones were read by immunoSEQ multiplex PCR, and TCRdb kept only the in-frame ones, dropping some. The sample contains about 32,000 clones, approximately 78% of which appear only once. As concerns this clone: Its target is unknown.

Time point defined: week 35, safety follow-up. Each dose delivered 300 ug of mutant IDH1 20-mer peptide subcutaneously with imiquimod. The material was PBMCs, obtained from a glioma patient whose treatment included an IDH1 peptide vaccine. The TCR originated in a woman aged 18-29 years with glioma.

Here the CDR3 reads CASSSNAGKVNEQFF. The CDR3 nucleotides read TGTGCCAGCAGCTCCAATGCGGGAAAGGTAAATGAGCAGTTCTTC. The chain employs TRBV11-3 and TRBJ2-1; TRBD2 might be the D (6 bases). The CDR3 totals 15 residues. Germline CDR1 and CDR2: SGHNT and YENEEA. V was cut by 4 bases and J by 7 bases, with 17 bases left in between.